The clone carrying this T cell receptor (beta chain) was seen many times. This sample was taken from a study of regulatory T cells in long-lasting Graves disease. As for the study in general: Newly diagnosed Graves' patients had taken antithyroid drugs under 3 months.

The trim removed 1 base at V and 2 bases at J, leaving 4 bases unmatched. The CDR3 spans 15 residues. Germline loops: CDR1 SGHTA, CDR2 FQGNSA. Time point: newly diagnosed GD, antithyroid drugs for less than 3 months. PBMC-extracted RNA yielded the TCR library. For TCR beta, libraries came from iRepertoire HTBI primers and Arm-PCR of CDR3 regions. TCRdb recomputed calls from the multiplex PCR reads with MiXCR, one row per CDR3 protein. The table lists around 250,000 distinct CDR3 sequences, approximately 20% of them singletons, with roughly a fifth in the top ten. The gene calls are TRBV7-2 and TRBJ2-5, with 7 bases identical to TRBD1. The sample in question was peripheral blood mononuclear cells (PBMCs), obtained at new diagnosis, from a patient treated with antithyroid drugs. This clonotype originated in a female donor with Graves disease. The DNA for the CDR3 is TGTGCCAGCAGCTTAGTCGGACAGGCACAAGAGACCCAGTACTTC. It translates to CASSLVGQAQETQYF.